One sample yielded the 31 T cell receptor beta chains listed below, sequenced in a study of blood T cell repertoires in COVID-19 (dated by TCRdb to about 2020). The library relied on the immunoSEQ multiplex PCR assay. TCRdb mirrors the immuneACCESS table, restricted to in-frame sequences. Some clones are absent from its copies; in checked studies, under half trace to an unresolved V gene, and the reason for the others is unknown. The sample data list about 360,000 clones, and around 86% of these were observed just once. Around 3% of the sample comes from the top ten. Sequencing was performed on peripheral blood. Receptors were obtained from a human donor in a cohort sampled during active COVID-19.

The chain links TRBV18 to TRBJ1-1; D remains ambiguous. The germline V gene encodes CDR1 KGHSH and CDR2 LQKENI. This CDR3 is built from 15 residues. Trimming took 0 bases from V and 5 from J, leaving 13 bases between them. CDR3 region: CASSPPSLQRTEAFF. The DNA of the CDR3 is TGTGCCAGCTCACCACCGAGCCTACAGAGAACTGAAGCTTTCTTT.

For the CDR3, the DNA is TGTGCCAGCAGCCCCGACAGGGAAGAAGGTGGCTACACCTTC. Encoded protein: CASSPDREEGGYTF. The chain joins TRBV9 to TRBJ1-2; 7 positions match TRBD1. The CDR3 has 14 residues. The V gene's germline CDR1 is SGDLS and CDR2 YYNGEE. J lost 7 bases, V lost 4 bases, and 10 bases had no gene match.

This clone was recorded a few times. V is TRBV5-6 and J is TRBJ1-2; no firm D call. The V gene lost 4 bases and the J gene lost 8 bases, with 21 bases spanning the gap. The CDR3 is 15 residues long. CDR1 SGHDT and CDR2 YYEEEE come from the germline V gene. The DNA for the CDR3 is TGTGCCAGCAGCCCCATGGCCGGGGTTCGTCGGGGCTACACCTTC. As protein: CASSPMAGVRRGYTF.

This sequence joins TRBV6-2 or TRBV6-3 and TRBJ2-3; D perhaps matches TRBD2 (6 bases). Germline values: CDR1 MNHEY, CDR2 SVGEGT. The CDR3 runs to 15 residues. Trimming cost V 4 bases and J 0 bases, with 11 bases left between them. The CDR3 sequence: CASSSIADSTDTQYF. The CDR3 bases are TGTGCCAGCAGTTCAATAGCGGACAGCACAGATACGCAGTATTTT.

This sequence joins TRBV19 and TRBJ2-3, with 11 bases identical to TRBD2. Germline V lookup: CDR1 LNHDA, CDR2 SQIVND (reference sequence). The ends lost 5 bases at V and 4 bases at J; junction bases unmatched: 5. CDR3 length: 15 amino acids. The CDR3 nucleotides are TGTGCCAGTAGTGAACTAGCGGGAGAGGCAGATACGCAGTATTTT. Its protein is CASSELAGEADTQYF. Full variable domain (rest looked up from reference TRBV19 and TRBJ2-3): DGGITQSPKYLFRKEGQNVTLSCEQNLNHDAMYWYRQDPGQGLRLIYYSQIVNDFQKGDIAEGYSVSREKKESFPLTVTSAQKNPTAFYLCASSELAGEADTQYFGPGTRLTVL.

The V gene is TRBV6-1, the J gene TRBJ1-2; 7 bases are shared with TRBD1. The V gene's germline CDR1 is MNHNS and CDR2 SASEGT. The CDR3 is 14 residues long. With V trimmed by 2 bases and J by 5 bases, 5 bases remained unmatched. The CDR3 coding sequence is TGTGCCAGCAGTGAACCGACAGGGCCTTATGGCTACACCTTC. Translating gives CASSEPTGPYGYTF.

The chain is built from TRBV7-3 and TRBJ2-1; 11 positions agree with TRBD2. J lost 7 bases, V lost 4 bases, and 6 bases had no gene match. The CDR3 loop spans 15 amino acids. Germline assignment: CDR1 SGHTA and CDR2 FQGTGA. CDR3 in DNA: TGTGCCAGCAGCTCTACTAGCGGGAGAGGGAATGAGCAGTTCTTC. This gives the protein CASSSTSGRGNEQFF.

CDR3 nucleotide sequence: TGTGCCAGCAGCTTAGCCCTGGGTCAAGGCGGTGGGGCCAACGTCCTGACTTTC. This sequence encodes CASSLALGQGGGANVLTF. V usage is TRBV11-2 and J usage is TRBJ2-6; D gene uncertain. The germline gives CDR1 SGHAT, CDR2 FQNNGV. The V end lost 1 base, the J end lost 3 bases, and 16 bases lay between the germline ends. The CDR3 consists of 18 residues.

This sequence joins TRBV11-2 and TRBJ2-3; 8 bases line up with TRBD2. The CDR3 consists of 15 residues. V dropped 1 base and J dropped 4; count of bases not matched to a gene: 4. Germline-derived CDR1 and CDR2 are SGHAT and FQNNGV. For the CDR3, the DNA is TGTGCCAGCAGCTTAGCGGGGGGGAGGGCAGATACGCAGTATTTT. Translating gives CASSLAGGRADTQYF.

This chain links TRBV2 with TRBJ2-7, with TRBD2 matching 13 bases. Trimming removed 9 bases from V and 4 bases from J; junction bases left unmatched: 12. This CDR3 comprises 16 residues. Looked up from germline, CDR1 is SNHLY and CDR2 is FYNNEI. The CDR3 nucleotides are TGTGCCAGTACCCGACTAGCGGGGGGCCAACAGTACGAGCAGTACTTC. It is translated as CASTRLAGGQQYEQYF.

Notes on this clone: Other DNA sequences in the same sample also yield this CDR3. The chain recombines TRBV19 with TRBJ2-7; TRBD1 might be the D (6 bases). The length of the CDR3 is 13 residues. CDR1 is LNHDA and CDR2 is SQIVND in the germline V gene (reference sequence). V was cut by 5 bases and J by 2 bases, with 10 bases left in between. The CDR3 region is CASSEQGAYEQYF. Written as DNA, the CDR3 is TGTGCCAGTAGTGAACAGGGAGCCTACGAGCAGTACTTC. The full variable domain, with the rest looked up from reference TRBV19 and TRBJ2-7, is DGGITQSPKYLFRKEGQNVTLSCEQNLNHDAMYWYRQDPGQGLRLIYYSQIVNDFQKGDIAEGYSVSREKKESFPLTVTSAQKNPTAFYLCASSEQGAYEQYFGPGTRLTVT.

The chain employs TRBV11-2 and TRBJ1-5, with D uncertain. The CDR3 is made up of 14 amino acids. Trimming pared 1 base from V and 2 bases from J, leaving 6 bases between. Germline assignment: CDR1 SGHAT and CDR2 FQNNGV. In DNA, the CDR3 is TGTGCCAGCAGCTTAGGGCAGGGCAATCAGCCCCAGCATTTT. Translation gives CASSLGQGNQPQHF.

This chain joins TRBV7-9 and TRBJ2-1; 16 nucleotides match TRBD2. The CDR3 has 19 residues. CDR1 is SEHNR and CDR2 is FQNEAQ in the germline V gene (reference sequence). The V gene end was trimmed by 0 bases and the J gene end by 5 bases; junction bases not matched to a gene: 7. The CDR3 nucleotides are TGTGCCAGCAGCTTAGCGCAGGGGACTAGCGGGAGGGCCAACAATGAGCAGTTCTTC. It codes for CASSLAQGTSGRANNEQFF.

The sample holds a few counts of this clone. The V and J genes are TRBV9 and TRBJ2-7; D may be TRBD2 (6 bases). This CDR3 is 16 amino acids long. Per germline, CDR1 SGDLS and CDR2 YYNGEE. With 0 bases removed from V and 2 bases from J, the gap between germline ends came to 15 bases. The CDR3 here is CASSVVAGGPPYEQYF. The CDR3 bases are TGTGCCAGCAGCGTAGTAGCCGGGGGTCCTCCCTACGAGCAGTACTTC. Using reference TRBV9 and TRBJ2-7 for the parts outside the CDR3, the full variable domain is DSGVTQTPKHLITATGQRVTLRCSPRSGDLSVYWYQQSLDQGLQFLIQYYNGEERAKGNILERFSAQQFPDLHSELNLSSLELGDSALYFCASSVVAGGPPYEQYFGPGTRLTVT.

The chain couples TRBV29-1 to TRBJ1-3; TRBD1 is a possible D gene (6 bases). This CDR3 spans 17 amino acids. CDR1 is SQVTM, CDR2 ANQGSEA, per germline. The V end was cut by 0 bases, the J end by 0 bases, with 15 bases between. CDR3: CSVEDLRGQSSGNTIYF. In nucleotides, the CDR3 is TGCAGCGTTGAAGATCTTCGAGGACAGAGCTCTGGAAACACCATATATTTT. The full variable domain, in which reference TRBV29-1 and TRBJ1-3 provide the parts outside the CDR3, is SAVISQKPSRDICQRGTSLTIQCQVDSQVTMMFWYRQQPGQSLTLIATANQGSEATYESGFVIDKFPISRPNLTFSTLTVSNMSPEDSSIYLCSVEDLRGQSSGNTIYFGEGSWLTVV.

The chain links TRBV2 to TRBJ1-2; D might be TRBD1 (6 bases). This CDR3 contains 14 residues. Germline V gene sequence: CDR1 SNHLY, CDR2 FYNNEI. V was shortened by 7 bases and J by 5 bases, with 17 bases between the two germline ends. CDR3 sequence: CASIEGGAYYGYTF. For the CDR3, the DNA is TGTGCCAGCATCGAGGGGGGGGCGTATTATGGCTACACCTTC.

This clone has at least ten counts. The rearrangement uses TRBV19 and TRBJ1-5, with D possibly being TRBD1 (6 bases). Trimming removed 3 bases from V and 2 bases from J, with 17 bases in between. Germline CDR1 is LNHDA and CDR2 is SQIVND (reference sequence). The CDR3 contains 17 residues. The CDR3 spells CASSILSLQGRNQPQHF. CDR3 sequence (DNA): TGTGCCAGTAGTATCTTGTCGCTACAGGGCCGCAATCAGCCCCAGCATTTT.

This chain uses TRBV27 with TRBJ2-1; D is unresolved. Trimming took 2 bases from V and 3 from J, leaving 5 bases between them. In germline, CDR1 is MNHEY, CDR2 SMNVEV (reference sequence). The CDR3 contains 13 residues. Here the CDR3 DNA reads TGTGCCAGCAGTTTAAACTTCTACAATGAGCAGTTCTTC. Translation gives CASSLNFYNEQFF.

This clone was detected once. V usage is TRBV5-1 and J usage is TRBJ1-1; D call uncertain. Germline CDR1 reads SGHRS; CDR2 reads YFSETQ. The CDR3 is 13 amino acids. V was clipped by 4 bases and J by 1 base, with 8 bases between them. In DNA, the CDR3 is TGCGCCAGCAGCCCCGGGTGGAACACTGAAGCTTTCTTT. It yields the protein CASSPGWNTEAFF.

This chain connects TRBV15 to TRBJ1-5; D ambiguous. The CDR3 extends over 15 amino acids. V was shortened by 1 base and J by 5 bases, with 12 bases between the two germline ends. Germline CDR1 is LNHNV and CDR2 is YYDKDF (reference sequence). As DNA, the CDR3 is TGTGCCACCAGCAGAGCTGGCAGGACTCATCAGCCCCAGCATTTT. Translating gives CATSRAGRTHQPQHF.

This clone was found once. The chain links TRBV7-2 to TRBJ2-1; D is perhaps TRBD1 (5 bases). The V end was cut by 5 bases, the J end by 0 bases, with 8 bases between. CDR1 is SGHTA, CDR2 FQGNSA, per germline. The CDR3 extends over 14 amino acids. CDR3 sequence reads: CASSLDSSYNEQFF. The CDR3 nucleotides read TGTGCCAGCAGCCTAGACAGCTCCTACAATGAGCAGTTCTTC. Drawing the rest from reference TRBV7-2 and TRBJ2-1, the complete variable domain is GAGVSQSPSNKVTEKGKDVELRCDPISGHTALYWYRQSLGQGLEFLIYFQGNSAPDKSGLPSDRFSAERTGGSVSTLTIQRTQQEDSAVYLCASSLDSSYNEQFFGPGTRLTVL.

This clone was detected only once. The V and J genes are TRBV28 and TRBJ1-1; D perhaps matches TRBD1 (5 bases). In germline, CDR1 is MDHEN, CDR2 SYDVKM. V was shortened by 6 bases and J by 2 bases, with 16 bases between the two germline ends. CDR3 size: 15 residues. Here the CDR3 DNA reads TGTGCCAGCAGCCAGGGAACAGTAAAAAACACTGAAGCTTTCTTT. Encoded protein: CASSQGTVKNTEAFF.

The chain combines TRBV5-1 with TRBJ1-3, with TRBD1 matching 10 bases. The J segment lost 3 bases and the V segment lost 0 bases, leaving 3 bases of the junction unmatched. CDR1 and CDR2 (germline): SGHRS, YFSETQ. CDR3 length: 16 amino acids. The CDR3 loop reads CASSLGTGGVGNTIYF. In nucleotides, the CDR3 is TGCGCCAGCAGCTTGGGGACAGGGGGAGTTGGAAACACCATATATTTT. The full variable domain, its missing parts supplied by reference TRBV5-1 and TRBJ1-3, is KAGVTQTPRYLIKTRGQQVTLSCSPISGHRSVSWYQQTPGQGLQFLFEYFSETQRNKGNFPGRFSGRQFSNSRSEMNVSTLELGDSALYLCASSLGTGGVGNTIYFGEGSWLTVV.

The chain combines TRBV18 with TRBJ1-3; TRBD1 aligns across 8 bases. CDR1 and CDR2 (germline): KGHSH, LQKENI. J was trimmed by 0 bases and V by 2 bases; bases with no gene match: 0. The CDR3 runs to 15 residues. The CDR3 nucleotides are TGTGCCAGCTCACCAGGACAGGGCTCTGGAAACACCATATATTTT. Residues: CASSPGQGSGNTIYF.

The genes are TRBV3-1 (or the pseudogene TRBV3-2) and TRBJ1-2, with a possible D match to TRBD1 (5 bases). Trimming took 0 bases from V and 6 from J, leaving 11 bases between them. The CDR3 extends over 14 amino acids. Germline CDR1 and CDR2: LGHDT and YNNKEL (reference sequence). CDR3 nucleotide sequence: TGTGCCAGCAGCCAAGATCAAGGGGTCAATGGCTACACCTTC. Protein product: CASSQDQGVNGYTF.

The chain recombines TRBV4-1 with TRBJ1-1; D call uncertain. Germline lookup yields CDR1 MGHRA and CDR2 YSYEKL. V lost 1 base and J 1 base, leaving 7 bases between the germline ends. CDR3 length equals 14 residues. CDR3 loop: CASSQAPRNTEAFF. CDR3 coding DNA: TGCGCCAGCAGCCAAGCCCCGAGGAACACTGAAGCTTTCTTT.

The rearrangement joins TRBV30 to TRBJ2-7; D possibly corresponds to TRBD2 (5 bases). Germline CDR1 and CDR2: GTSNPN and SVGIG (reference sequence). CDR3 length equals 12 residues. V lost 3 bases, J lost 9 bases, and 15 bases lay in between. The CDR3 DNA reads TGTGCCTGGAGGGAGGTAAAGCGCTCGCAGTACTTC. It yields the protein CAWREVKRSQYF.

CDR3 DNA sequence: TGTGCCAGCAGCTTTAGTACAACTAATGAAAAACTGTTTTTT. Amino acids: CASSFSTTNEKLFF. The chain uses TRBV9 and TRBJ1-4; D unresolved. Trimming removed 4 bases at V and 0 bases at J, with 7 bases between. From germline, CDR1 is SGDLS and CDR2 YYNGEE. The CDR3 is made up of 14 amino acids.

The chain uses TRBV19 and TRBJ2-7; TRBD1 aligns across 7 bases. Trimming at V came to 5 bases and at J to 3 bases, leaving 7 bases not matched to a gene. CDR3 size: 14 residues. Looked up from germline, CDR1 is LNHDA and CDR2 is SQIVND (reference sequence). The CDR3 nucleotides read TGTGCCAGTAGTGCACAGGGGCGTATCTACGAGCAGTACTTC. It codes for CASSAQGRIYEQYF.

The V call is TRBV24-1, the J call TRBJ1-5; TRBD1 aligns across 8 bases. The CDR3 totals 16 residues. With 4 bases clipped from V and 0 bases from J, the junction kept 4 bases outside the gene matches. Germline V gene lookup returns CDR1 KGHDR and CDR2 SFDVKD. DNA of the CDR3: TGTGCCACCAGTGACCAGGGGGCGGTTAGCAATCAGCCCCAGCATTTT. As protein: CATSDQGAVSNQPQHF.

This clone was seen only once. Distinct nucleotide sequences in the sample also encode this CDR3. The rearrangement links TRBV6-5 to TRBJ1-1, with 7 nucleotides matching TRBD1. V trimming: 2 bases; J trimming: 5 bases; junction bases outside the gene matches: 5. In germline, CDR1 is MNHEY, CDR2 SVGAGI. This CDR3 has 14 amino acids. The CDR3 protein is CASSYRDRETEAFF. CDR3 coding DNA: TGTGCCAGCAGTTACCGAGACAGGGAGACTGAAGCTTTCTTT.